This TCR beta chain was identified during a study of control samples from healthy donors and cancer patients. Generated by immunoSEQ multiplex PCR, the TCRdb table keeps only in-frame clones and is missing some. The sample has under 200,000 clones; around 95% are singletons. V lost 6 bases and J 0 bases, leaving 11 bases between the germline ends. Germline V gene lookup returns CDR1 PRHDT and CDR2 FYEKMQ (reference sequence). The CDR3 has 14 residues. The sequenced material came from blood. This rearrangement joins TRBV13 to TRBJ1-1, with TRBD1 as a possible D gene (5 bases). The sequence came from a woman in her forties in good health. The CDR3 bases are TGTGCCAGCAGGATAGACAGCATGAACACTGAAGCTTTCTTT. Protein product: CASRIDSMNTEAFF.